These T cell receptor beta chains were read from a single sample in a study of T cells in Graves' hyperthyroidism and ophthalmopathy. MiXCR, run by TCRdb on the multiplex PCR reads, gives a single entry per CDR3 protein. The sample carries 200,000 to 250,000 distinct CDR3 sequences, more than 20% recorded once. Sequencing used blood. These receptor sequences come from a woman between 35 and 50 years old with Graves' ophthalmopathy. Both conserved end residues are part of each CDR3. Each record gives: CDR3 DNA, CDR3 protein, V gene, D gene, clone size, J gene. The D gene is left open where the match is weak. Clone size, where shown, is once, few, many, or a class for clones that have expanded.

CDR3 DNA: TGTGCCAGCGGGAGGGACAGGGGTAGGACTGAAGCTTTCTTT
CDR3 protein: CASGRDRGRTEAFF
V gene: TRBV6-1
D gene: TRBD1
clone size: NA
J gene: TRBJ1-1

CDR3 DNA: TGTGCCAGCAGCTTAGTCGGGACGACTACCTACGAGCAGTACTTC
CDR3 protein: CASSLVGTTTYEQYF
V gene: TRBV7-9
D gene: NA
clone size: NA
J gene: TRBJ2-7

CDR3 DNA: TGTGCCAGCAGTTCGGGACTAGCGGGAGTGGCAGAGACCCAGTACTTC
CDR3 protein: CASSSGLAGVAETQYF
V gene: TRBV12-3/TRBV12-4
D gene: TRBD2
clone size: many
J gene: TRBJ2-5

CDR3 DNA: TGTGCCAGCATCCCAAGGGGGGCCGGCATGGATGGCTACACCTTC
CDR3 protein: CASIPRGAGMDGYTF
V gene: TRBV6-1
D gene: NA
clone size: NA
J gene: TRBJ1-2

CDR3 DNA: TGTGCCAGCAGCTTAGATAGCGGGAGGGTAACCGGGGAGCTGTTTTTT
CDR3 protein: CASSLDSGRVTGELFF
V gene: TRBV11-2
D gene: TRBD2
clone size: many
J gene: TRBJ2-2

CDR3 DNA: TGTGCCAGCAGTCCCAGGGCTTACTACGAGCAGTACTTC
CDR3 protein: CASSPRAYYEQYF
V gene: TRBV7-8
D gene: NA
clone size: many
J gene: TRBJ2-7

CDR3 DNA: TGTGCCAGCAGTTTAATCAATCAGCCCCAGCATTTT
CDR3 protein: CASSLINQPQHF
V gene: TRBV12-3/TRBV12-4
D gene: NA
clone size: many
J gene: TRBJ1-5

CDR3 DNA: TGTGCCAGCAGCTTAGCGACTAGCGGGTACCAACGCGACGAGCAGTACTTC
CDR3 protein: CASSLATSGYQRDEQYF
V gene: TRBV7-2
D gene: TRBD2
clone size: many
J gene: TRBJ2-7

CDR3 DNA: TGTGCCTGGAGTGCCGACCCCCAGCCCCAAGAGACCCAGTACTTC
CDR3 protein: CAWSADPQPQETQYF
V gene: TRBV30
D gene: NA
clone size: many
J gene: TRBJ2-5

CDR3 DNA: TGCAGCGTTGTACAGGGGCTACTCTACGAGCAGTACTTC
CDR3 protein: CSVVQGLLYEQYF
V gene: TRBV29-1
D gene: TRBD1
clone size: NA
J gene: TRBJ2-7

CDR3 DNA: TGTGCCAGCAGCCAAGCCAGGTTTCACGAGCAGTACTTC
CDR3 protein: CASSQARFHEQYF
V gene: TRBV3-1
D gene: NA
clone size: NA
J gene: TRBJ2-7

CDR3 DNA: TGCGCCAGCAGCTTGGTGGGGGGAGCCGGAAACACCATATATTTT
CDR3 protein: CASSLVGGAGNTIYF
V gene: TRBV5-1
D gene: NA
clone size: many
J gene: TRBJ1-3

CDR3 DNA: TGTGCCAGCAGCGCTTTGGGGAGTATGAGCGAGCAGTACTTC
CDR3 protein: CASSALGSMSEQYF
V gene: TRBV27
D gene: NA
clone size: many
J gene: TRBJ2-7

CDR3 DNA: TGCAGTGCTAGAGTGCCTAGCGAAATCTACGAGCAGTACTTC
CDR3 protein: CSARVPSEIYEQYF
V gene: TRBV20-1
D gene: NA
clone size: many
J gene: TRBJ2-7

CDR3 DNA: TGTGCCAGCAGTGATACGGGACACCCGTACTTC
CDR3 protein: CASSDTGHPYF
V gene: TRBV12-3/TRBV12-4
D gene: NA
clone size: few
J gene: TRBJ2-5

CDR3 DNA: TGCAGTGCTAGGGACCCGAACGGGGGCGAGACCCAGTACTTC
CDR3 protein: CSARDPNGGETQYF
V gene: TRBV20-1
D gene: NA
clone size: NA
J gene: TRBJ2-5

CDR3 DNA: TGTGCCAGCAGCTTGCGCGGCGACGTCTCTGGAAACACCATATATTTT
CDR3 protein: CASSLRGDVSGNTIYF
V gene: TRBV7-2
D gene: NA
clone size: many
J gene: TRBJ1-3

CDR3 DNA: TGTGCCAGCAGTTACTTTGGGGAGGCTAGCTCCTACGAGCAGTACTTC
CDR3 protein: CASSYFGEASSYEQYF
V gene: TRBV6-5
D gene: NA
clone size: once
J gene: TRBJ2-7

CDR3 DNA: TGTGCCAGCAGTCCCCGGACAGGGCCTACCGGGGAGCTGTTTTTT
CDR3 protein: CASSPRTGPTGELFF
V gene: TRBV27
D gene: TRBD1
clone size: many
J gene: TRBJ2-2

CDR3 DNA: TGTGCCAGCAGTAATCTAGCGGGAGACCCTGCCCGAAACGAGCAGTACTTC
CDR3 protein: CASSNLAGDPARNEQYF
V gene: TRBV28
D gene: TRBD2
clone size: many
J gene: TRBJ2-7

CDR3 DNA: TGTGCCAGCAGCCAAACGTCGACCGGGGAGCTGTTTTTT
CDR3 protein: CASSQTSTGELFF
V gene: TRBV3-1
D gene: NA
clone size: many
J gene: TRBJ2-2

CDR3 DNA: TGTGCCAGCAGTTTATACAACGACTACGAGCAGTACTTC
CDR3 protein: CASSLYNDYEQYF
V gene: TRBV12-3/TRBV12-4
D gene: NA
clone size: NA
J gene: TRBJ2-7

CDR3 DNA: TGCGCCAGCAGACAGAACTATGGCTACACCTTC
CDR3 protein: CASRQNYGYTF
V gene: TRBV5-1
D gene: NA
clone size: many
J gene: TRBJ1-2

CDR3 DNA: TGTGCCAGCAGCTTAGCGGTCTACTACGAGCAGTACTTC
CDR3 protein: CASSLAVYYEQYF
V gene: TRBV7-8
D gene: NA
clone size: many
J gene: TRBJ2-7

CDR3 DNA: TGTGCCACCAGTGATGTTAGCGGAAACCAAGAGACCCAGTACTTC
CDR3 protein: CATSDVSGNQETQYF
V gene: TRBV24-1
D gene: NA
clone size: many
J gene: TRBJ2-5

CDR3 DNA: TGTGCCAGCAGCTACCGACAGGGTTTGACTGAAGCTTTCTTT
CDR3 protein: CASSYRQGLTEAFF
V gene: TRBV14
D gene: TRBD1
clone size: many
J gene: TRBJ1-1

CDR3 DNA: TGTGCCAGCAGTGCAAACGGACAGGGGGCCTACGAGCAGTACTTC
CDR3 protein: CASSANGQGAYEQYF
V gene: TRBV28
D gene: TRBD1
clone size: few
J gene: TRBJ2-7

CDR3 DNA: TGCGCCAGCAGCTTGGAAGGGACGAGCTCCTACGAGCAGTACTTC
CDR3 protein: CASSLEGTSSYEQYF
V gene: TRBV5-1
D gene: NA
clone size: many
J gene: TRBJ2-7

CDR3 DNA: TGTGCCAGCAGTCCCTCAGAGAACACTGAAGCTTTCTTT
CDR3 protein: CASSPSENTEAFF
V gene: TRBV6-5
D gene: NA
clone size: many
J gene: TRBJ1-1

CDR3 DNA: TGTGCCAGCAGCCAAGAGCTTATTCTTCCGTCTGGAAACACCATATATTTT
CDR3 protein: CASSQELILPSGNTIYF
V gene: TRBV3-1
D gene: NA
clone size: many
J gene: TRBJ1-3

CDR3 DNA: TGTGCCAGCAGCCGCGCAGCTGGCAATCAGCCCCAGCATTTT
CDR3 protein: CASSRAAGNQPQHF
V gene: TRBV6-1
D gene: NA
clone size: many
J gene: TRBJ1-5